The subject of this entry is one T cell receptor beta chain. The antigen remains unidentified. In nominal health when sampled, donors likely had unrecorded immune exposures nonetheless. Per germline, CDR1 SGHAT and CDR2 FQNNGV. V shed 6 bases, J shed 5 bases, and the junction held 12 bases outside the gene matches. The CDR3 loop spans 15 amino acids. Primers: 60 Vbeta forward and 13 Jbeta reverse. Here immunoSEQ multiplex PCR was the method, and the copy in TCRdb shows in-frame clones only, minus some. The profile shows under 200,000 clones, around 77% of them singletons. These data originate in a study of cytomegalovirus exposure and HLA in healthy donors. Study findings and constraints: With later analysis, a missense DCLRE1C variant became linked to TCR beta V- and J-gene trimming. One cluster of highly shared sequence variants probably arose as a sequencing artifact.

The TCR comes from a man in his sixties in good health and CMV-seronegative. This sequence joins TRBV11-2 and TRBJ2-5, with 7 bases lining up with TRBD2. Specimen: PBMCs. CDR3 protein: CASRRAGLSTETQYF. CDR3 nucleotide sequence: TGTGCCAGCAGGCGAGCGGGACTTTCAACGGAGACCCAGTACTTC.